The 21 T cell receptor beta chains presented below share a single source sample, sequenced in a study of a mutant IDH1 vaccine in newly diagnosed glioma (dated by TCRdb to 2020 to 2023). Sample time point, as interpreted from the label and publication: baseline, week 1 (first vaccination visit). The meaning of the sample's treatment or condition label: pre-vaccination baseline after standard-of-care therapy. Libraries were built with the immunoSEQ multiplex PCR assay. TCRdb mirrors the immuneACCESS table, restricted to in-frame sequences. Some clones are absent from its copies; in checked studies, under half trace to an unresolved V gene, and the reason for the others is unknown. The sample table records approximately 70,000 clones; about four fifths of these occur just once. The ten largest clones capture around 8.4% of the sample. Sequenced material: PBMCs, taken from a glioma patient treated with radiotherapy, temozolomide or both. All receptors come from a middle-aged man with glioma.

The chain couples TRBV6-5 to TRBJ1-3, with D unresolved. The length of the CDR3 is 15 residues. Trimming took off 6 bases at V and 0 bases at J, with 12 bases between the two ends. Germline V gene data show CDR1 as MNHEY and CDR2 as SVGAGI. The chain's CDR3 is CASSLQFISGNTIYF. As DNA, the CDR3 is TGTGCCAGCAGCTTACAGTTTATCTCTGGAAACACCATATATTTT.

The chain carries TRBV19 and TRBJ1-5; D is uncertain. Germline CDR1 is LNHDA and CDR2 is SQIVND (reference sequence). The V gene lost 3 bases and the J gene lost 4 bases, with 10 bases spanning the gap. This CDR3 has 14 amino acids. The CDR3 DNA is TGTGCCAGTAGTATCCGGGGAGGAAATCAGCCCCAGCATTTT. Protein product: CASSIRGGNQPQHF.

The gene calls are TRBV2 and TRBJ2-5; 7 nucleotides line up with TRBD2. Germline CDR1 SNHLY, CDR2 FYNNEI. Trimming removed 4 bases from V and 2 bases from J; junction bases left unmatched: 4. This CDR3 spans 14 amino acids. The CDR3 loop is CASSVMGGQETQYF. The CDR3 DNA follows: TGTGCCAGCAGTGTCATGGGAGGGCAAGAGACCCAGTACTTC.

This clone has more than one count but fewer than ten. The genes are TRBV30 and TRBJ1-3; possible D gene TRBD1, 5 bases. CDR1 GTSNPN and CDR2 SVGIG come from the germline V gene (reference sequence). The CDR3 loop spans 14 amino acids. The germline V and J ends were trimmed by 3 bases and 4 bases, with 13 bases remaining between them. The CDR3 protein is CAWRFRDPGNTIYF. CDR3 nucleotide sequence: TGTGCCTGGAGGTTCCGGGACCCAGGAAACACCATATATTTT.

The chain couples TRBV19 to TRBJ2-1, with 9 bases identical to TRBD2. Losses at the gene ends were 5 bases for V and 3 bases for J; bases not matched to a gene: 5. The germline V gene encodes CDR1 LNHDA and CDR2 SQIVND (reference sequence). This CDR3 contains 15 residues. CDR3 DNA: TGTGCCAGTAGTCCCCAGCGGGGGGACTACAATGAGCAGTTCTTC. It yields the protein CASSPQRGDYNEQFF.

This sequence joins TRBV5-6 and TRBJ2-5; D unclear. The V gene's germline CDR1 is SGHDT and CDR2 YYEEEE. Trimming cost V 4 bases and J 5 bases, with 12 bases left between them. The CDR3 runs to 13 residues. CDR3 sequence reads: CASSPPLGETQYF. CDR3 nucleotide sequence: TGTGCCAGCAGCCCGCCTCTCGGGGAGACCCAGTACTTC.

A single count supports this clone. The chain has TRBV29-1 and TRBJ2-1, with 11 bases aligning to TRBD1. Germline assignment: CDR1 SQVTM and CDR2 ANQGSEA. The CDR3 extends over 14 amino acids. V shed 5 bases and J 8 bases; nucleotides not matched to a gene: 8. In nucleotides, the CDR3 is TGCAGCGTTAATGGACAGGGGGCTGGGGATGAGCAGTTCTTC. Protein: CSVNGQGAGDEQFF.

The rearrangement links TRBV5-1 to TRBJ2-5; D not certain. Germline CDR1 reads SGHRS; CDR2 reads YFSETQ. This CDR3 is 13 amino acids long. V was pared by 2 bases and J by 3 bases, with 8 bases between. CDR3 in DNA: TGCGCCAGCAGCTTTACAGATAAAGAGACCCAGTACTTC. This encodes CASSFTDKETQYF.

The chain couples TRBV30 to TRBJ2-1; 14 nucleotides match TRBD2. This CDR3 is built from 14 residues. From germline, CDR1 is GTSNPN and CDR2 SVGIG (reference sequence). V was pared by 2 bases and J by 12 bases, with 6 bases of the junction left unmatched. CDR3 sequence (DNA): TGTGCCTGGAGTCCGGGACTAGCGGGGGTCGGGCAGTTCTTC. Its translation is CAWSPGLAGVGQFF.

V is TRBV2 and J is TRBJ1-5; D possibly corresponds to TRBD1 (5 bases). There are 14 residues in the CDR3. Germline-derived CDR1 and CDR2 are SNHLY and FYNNEI. Deletions cut 7 bases from V and 2 bases from J, with 12 bases between. The CDR3 nucleotides read TGTGCCAGCAAGGGAGGGGCTGGCAATCAGCCCCAGCATTTT. This codes for CASKGGAGNQPQHF.

This clone was found once. This rearrangement joins TRBV7-9 to TRBJ2-3; the match to TRBD1 covers 8 bases. This CDR3 spans 14 amino acids. Germline V gene lookup returns CDR1 SEHNR and CDR2 FQNEAQ (reference sequence). Losses at the gene ends were 11 bases for V and 4 bases for J; bases not matched to a gene: 11. The CDR3 DNA follows: TGTGCCTCAATCCCGTCAGGGGGCGCAGATACGCAGTATTTT. Translating it yields CASIPSGGADTQYF. The complete variable domain, with remaining parts taken from reference TRBV7-9 and TRBJ2-3, reads DTGVSQNPRHKITKRGQNVTFRCDPISEHNRLYWYRQTLGQGPEFLTYFQNEAQLEKSRLLSDRFSAERPKGSFSTLEIQRTEQGDSAMYLCASIPSGGADTQYFGPGTRLTVL.

The chain employs TRBV19 and TRBJ2-2; 10 positions agree with TRBD2. Germline assignment: CDR1 LNHDA and CDR2 SQIVND (reference sequence). The V gene end was trimmed by 7 bases and the J gene end by 2 bases; junction bases not matched to a gene: 7. The CDR3 sequence is 16 residues long. CDR3: CASKKRGGRNTGELFF. CDR3 nucleotides: TGTGCCAGTAAAAAGCGGGGGGGCCGAAACACCGGGGAGCTGTTTTTT.

The V and J genes are TRBV6-1 and TRBJ2-1, with TRBD1 matching 7 bases. The CDR3 spans 12 residues. V lost 5 bases to trimming and J lost 7 bases; unmatched junction nucleotides: 2. Germline V gene sequence: CDR1 MNHNS, CDR2 SASEGT. CDR3 nucleotides: TGTGCCAGCAGTCCACAGGGGAATGAGCAGTTCTTC. Residues: CASSPQGNEQFF.

The chain employs TRBV9 and TRBJ2-3, with 10 bases identical to TRBD2. Germline values: CDR1 SGDLS, CDR2 YYNGEE. This CDR3 spans 18 amino acids. J gave up 6 bases and V 0 bases, and 13 bases lay outside the gene matches. The DNA of the CDR3 is TGTGCCAGCAGCGTAGCTAAGGTAGCGGGGGGCTTCGGTGATACGCAGTATTTT. Protein product: CASSVAKVAGGFGDTQYF.

The V gene is TRBV4-1, the J gene TRBJ2-4; D gene unclear. This CDR3 region has 17 residues. V shed 0 bases and J shed 3 bases, with 15 bases lying between them. The germline CDR1 and CDR2 sequences are MGHRA and YSYEKL. CDR3 bases: TGCGCCAGCAGCCAAGAAGGTTCAGCTGCCATCAAAAACATTCAGTACTTC. This sequence encodes CASSQEGSAAIKNIQYF.

The chain couples TRBV5-1 to TRBJ2-7; D uncertain. The CDR3 sequence is 13 residues long. V was clipped by 1 base and J by 2 bases, with 7 bases between them. Germline V CDR1 and CDR2: SGHRS, YFSETQ. The CDR3 loop is CASSLTSPYEQYF. The CDR3 DNA reads as TGCGCCAGCAGCTTGACCTCTCCCTACGAGCAGTACTTC.

The chain employs TRBV7-8 and TRBJ1-1; unclear D gene. Trimming shortened V by 5 bases and J by 2 bases, and 9 bases separated the two germline ends. Germline lookup yields CDR1 SGHVS and CDR2 FQNEAQ. The CDR3 totals 13 residues. CDR3 sequence (DNA): TGTGCCAGCAGCCCCCAGGCTAACACTGAAGCTTTCTTT. Translation: CASSPQANTEAFF. Full variable domain (remainder filled in from reference TRBV7-8 and TRBJ1-1): GAGVSQSPRYKVAKRGQDVALRCDPISGHVSLFWYQQALGQGPEFLTYFQNEAQLDKSGLPSDRFFAERPEGSVSTLKIQRTQQEDSAVYLCASSPQANTEAFFGQGTRLTVV.

The chain links TRBV4-1 to TRBJ2-7; 8 bases align to TRBD1. The V gene's germline CDR1 is MGHRA and CDR2 YSYEKL. J was trimmed by 2 bases and V by 1 base; bases with no gene match: 10. The CDR3 is 17 residues long. The CDR3 protein is CASSQGGTGPLTYEQYF. The CDR3 nucleotides read TGCGCCAGCAGCCAAGGGGGGACAGGTCCCCTGACCTACGAGCAGTACTTC.

In DNA form, the CDR3 reads TGTGCCAGCAGCTTAGAGGGCGGATTCTACGAGCAGTACTTC. Translating gives CASSLEGGFYEQYF. The V and J genes are TRBV7-8 and TRBJ2-7; D is ambiguous. The CDR3 extends over 14 amino acids. Per the germline V gene, CDR1 is SGHVS and CDR2 is FQNEAQ. Trimming stripped 1 base from V and 3 bases from J, with 10 bases between. The variable domain in full, completed from reference TRBV7-8 and TRBJ2-7, reads GAGVSQSPRYKVAKRGQDVALRCDPISGHVSLFWYQQALGQGPEFLTYFQNEAQLDKSGLPSDRFFAERPEGSVSTLKIQRTQQEDSAVYLCASSLEGGFYEQYFGPGTRLTVT.

The gene calls are TRBV9 and TRBJ2-3, with D perhaps matching TRBD1 or TRBD2 (6 bases each). Germline CDR1 and CDR2: SGDLS and YYNGEE. V gave up 1 base and J gave up 4 bases, with 10 bases separating them. This CDR3 is 14 amino acids long. CDR3 loop: CASSVRGAADTQYF. The CDR3 DNA sequence: TGTGCCAGCAGCGTAAGGGGGGCCGCAGATACGCAGTATTTT. Variable domain in full (rest from reference TRBV9 and TRBJ2-3): DSGVTQTPKHLITATGQRVTLRCSPRSGDLSVYWYQQSLDQGLQFLIQYYNGEERAKGNILERFSAQQFPDLHSELNLSSLELGDSALYFCASSVRGAADTQYFGPGTRLTVL.

This chain connects TRBV2 to TRBJ2-2, with 7 bases lining up with TRBD1. The length of the CDR3 is 16 residues. Germline lookup yields CDR1 SNHLY and CDR2 FYNNEI. V dropped 6 bases and J dropped 1; count of bases not matched to a gene: 8. The DNA for the CDR3 is TGTGCCAGCAGACAGGGGCCAATAATGAACACCGGGGAGCTGTTTTTT. Protein sequence: CASRQGPIMNTGELFF.